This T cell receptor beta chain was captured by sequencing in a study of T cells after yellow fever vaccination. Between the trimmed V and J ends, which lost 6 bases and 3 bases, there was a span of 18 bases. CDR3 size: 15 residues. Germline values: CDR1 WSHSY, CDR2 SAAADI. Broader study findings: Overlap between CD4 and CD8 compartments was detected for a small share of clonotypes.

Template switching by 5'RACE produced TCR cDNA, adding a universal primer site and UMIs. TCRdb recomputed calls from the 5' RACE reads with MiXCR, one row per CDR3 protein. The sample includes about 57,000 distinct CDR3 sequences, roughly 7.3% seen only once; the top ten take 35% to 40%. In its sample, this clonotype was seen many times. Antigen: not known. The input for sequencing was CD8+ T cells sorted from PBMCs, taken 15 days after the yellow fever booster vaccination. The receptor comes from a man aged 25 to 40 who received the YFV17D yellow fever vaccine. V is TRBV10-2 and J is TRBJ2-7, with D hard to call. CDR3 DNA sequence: TGCGCCAGCAGGGAGACTCCACCTAGGAGCTACGAGCAGTACTTC. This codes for CASRETPPRSYEQYF.